This passage covers 26 T cell receptor delta chains from one sample sequenced in a study of gamma-delta T cells after stem cell transplantation. TCRdb re-called the RT-PCR reads through CATT. This repertoire shows some 2,900 delta-chain clones, 1.6% found once; its top ten account for roughly 40%. Sequenced: gamma-delta T cells. The receptors derive from a human donor. It is not recorded whose cells these are; they may come from a transplant donor.

This clone occurred a few times. One end of the junction fails to match germline, which may point to a read error. V and J are TRDV1 and TRDJ2; 10 nucleotides align to TRDD3. Per germline, CDR1 TSWWSYY and CDR2 QGS. The CDR3 consists of 23 residues. Written as DNA, the CDR3 is TGTGCTCTTGGGGAACTTCATTTCCTACGACTACTGGGGGATCCCCCGGGGGCGGCACGACTCTTCTTT. It encodes CALGELHFLRLLGDPPGAARLFF.

This clone is medium-sized within its sample. The chain recombines TRDV2 with TRDJ1; D is ambiguous. The CDR3 is 16 residues long. Looked up from germline, CDR1 is GEAIGNYY and CDR2 is EKD. V was cut by 1 base and J by 1 base, with 15 bases left in between. The CDR3 loop reads CACDTLEPGVTDKLIF. The CDR3 coding sequence is TGTGCCTGTGACACGCTGGAGCCCGGGGTCACCGATAAACTCATCTTT.

This clone was observed a handful of times. TCRdb's protein, taken from a much larger clone, differs from this DNA's translation at residue 15, likely owing to a read error; the protein displayed comes from the DNA. The chain carries TRDV2 and TRDJ1; 13 nucleotides match TRDD3. There are 19 residues in the CDR3. Germline values: CDR1 GEAIGNYY, CDR2 EKD. This chain's CDR3 is CACDTIGPLGDTRTVKLIF. The DNA of the CDR3 is TGTGCCTGTGACACCATAGGGCCACTGGGGGATACGAGAACCGTTAAACTCATCTTT.

Within the sample, this clone is medium-sized. The chain is built from TRDV2 and TRDJ3; the D gene is possibly TRDD3 (6 bases). V gave up 0 bases and J gave up 1 base, with 18 bases separating them. There are 20 residues in the CDR3. Germline lookup yields CDR1 GEAIGNYY and CDR2 EKD. The CDR3 DNA is TGTGCCTGTGACACCGCTATTGGGGGCCGAAGGTCCTGGGACACCCGACAGATGTTTTTC. Translation: CACDTAIGGRRSWDTRQMFF.

This clone is deemed medium-sized. This chain links TRDV2 with TRDJ1; D ambiguous. Germline values: CDR1 GEAIGNYY, CDR2 EKD. The CDR3 covers 14 residues. V was clipped by 4 bases and J by 0 bases, with 11 bases between them. CDR3 amino acids: CACDLLTYTDKLIF. CDR3 DNA: TGTGCCTGTGATCTCCTCACGTACACCGATAAACTCATCTTT.

This clone is medium-sized (0.01 to 0.1%). Other DNA sequences in this specimen translate into the identical CDR3. The chain combines TRDV2 with TRDJ1; 8 bases match TRDD3. This CDR3 contains 15 residues. Unmatched junction bases numbered 9, after V lost 1 base and J lost 6 bases. CDR1 and CDR2 from the germline V gene are GEAIGNYY and EKD. DNA for the CDR3: TGTGCCTGTGACACGGTGGGATACGGAAACAATAAACTCATCTTT. This sequence encodes CACDTVGYGNNKLIF.

This clone is medium-sized in the sample. The chain links TRDV2 to TRDJ1; the D is unclear. Germline CDR1 and CDR2: GEAIGNYY and EKD. The ends were cut back, 2 bases at V and 4 bases at J, with 16 bases in the middle. CDR3 length: 15 amino acids. CDR3 residues: CACDRVGGLIDKLIF. CDR3 DNA: TGTGCCTGTGACAGGGTAGGAGGTCTTATCGATAAACTCATCTTT.

This clone has more than one count but fewer than ten. V and J are TRDV1 and TRDJ1, with 11 bases that match TRDD3. Germline loops: CDR1 TSWWSYY, CDR2 QGS. This CDR3 region has 19 residues. Germline trimming cut 6 bases from V and 1 base from J; bases unmatched to any gene: 16. The CDR3 here is CALGSRRWGGGYGTDKLIF. The CDR3 DNA is TGTGCTCTTGGCTCCCGGAGGTGGGGTGGGGGATACGGCACCGATAAACTCATCTTT.

This chain uses TRDV1 with TRDJ1; D perhaps matches TRDD3 (9 bases). Germline V gene lookup returns CDR1 TSWWSYY and CDR2 QGS. Trimming shortened V by 6 bases and J by 0 bases, and 38 bases separated the two germline ends. The CDR3 spans 23 residues. The chain's CDR3 is CALGFFLPYWGTRIPQYTDKLIF. In DNA, the CDR3 is TGTGCTCTTGGATTCTTCCTACCATACTGGGGGACTCGTATTCCACAGTACACCGATAAACTCATCTTT.

V and J are TRDV1 and TRDJ1; 12 bases are a match to TRDD3. The CDR3 is 26 residues long. Trimming removed 1 base from V and 3 bases from J; junction bases left unmatched: 33. Germline CDR1 TSWWSYY, CDR2 QGS. CDR3 sequence reads: CALGEPRSIFLNLLGDTFRVSDKLIF. CDR3 nucleotide sequence: TGTGCTCTTGGGGAACCCCGAAGCATCTTCCTCAACTTACTGGGGGATACTTTTCGGGTCTCCGATAAACTCATCTTT.

This clone has more than one count but fewer than ten. One base away lies a much larger clone, so this may be a sequencing read error. Other DNA sequences of this sample code for an identical CDR3. The chain couples TRDV2 to TRDJ1, with TRDD3 matching 7 bases. CDR1 is GEAIGNYY, CDR2 EKD, per germline. The CDR3 consists of 21 residues. CDR3 sequence: CACDTLYSNGGIDTDTDKLIF. The CDR3 nucleotides are TGTGCCTGTGACACGTTATATTCCAACGGGGGGATTGATACCGACACCGATAAGCTCATCTTT.

With regard to this clone: TCRdb's entry gives the protein of a much larger clone, which mismatches this DNA's translation at residue 4, likely from a read error; the protein reported here is translated from the DNA. The chain combines TRDV2 with TRDJ1; D remains unclear. Germline V gene data show CDR1 as GEAIGNYY and CDR2 as EKD. This CDR3 has 15 amino acids. This chain's CDR3 is CACGTLQGYTDKLIF. Written as DNA, the CDR3 is TGTGCCTGTGGCACCCTCCAAGGGTACACCGATAAACTCATCTTT.

As concerns this clone: This likely stems from a read error, as it lies one base from a far larger clone. Other DNA sequences within the sample encode an identical CDR3. The J gene is TRDJ3, the V gene TRDV2; tentatively, D is TRDD3 (6 bases). This CDR3 is 18 amino acids long. Per the germline V gene, CDR1 is GEAIGNYY and CDR2 is EKD. CDR3 residues: CACDTGWGSSWDTRQMFF. In DNA form, the CDR3 reads TGTGCCTGTGACACCGGCTGGGGAAGCTCCTGGGACACCCGACAGATGTTCTTC.

This clone is labeled as medium-sized (0.01 to 0.1%). V usage is TRDV1 and J usage is TRDJ1; 7 bases map to TRDD3. The V gene end was trimmed by 0 bases and the J gene end by 4 bases; junction bases not matched to a gene: 5. The CDR3 is made up of 15 amino acids. CDR1 is TSWWSYY, CDR2 QGS, per germline. CDR3 nucleotides: TGTGCTCTTGGGGAACTGGGATACAATGGCGATAAACTCATCTTT. Its translation is CALGELGYNGDKLIF.

V and J are TRDV1 and TRDJ1, with D tentatively TRDD3 (5 bases). The CDR3 totals 21 residues. The V gene's germline CDR1 is TSWWSYY and CDR2 QGS. V was clipped by 3 bases and J by 1 base, with 30 bases between them. The CDR3 DNA reads as TGTGCTCTTGGGGAGGACGATTGGGACCGACTGGAGGATAGGTGCACCGATAAACTCATCTTT. It translates to CALGEDDWDRLEDRCTDKLIF.

The V segment is TRDV1, and no J call was made. The CDR3 contains 13 residues. CDR1 and CDR2 (germline): TSWWSYY, QGS. This chain's CDR3 is CALGEQKEIPAFF. CDR3 DNA: TGTGCTCTTGGGGAACAAAAGGAGATCCCTGCCTTCTTT.

This clone is medium-sized within its sample. The chain is built from TRDV2 and TRDJ1; 9 bases are a match to TRDD3. Germline V gene sequence: CDR1 GEAIGNYY, CDR2 EKD. This CDR3 comprises 13 residues. V was pared by 6 bases and J by 3 bases, with 4 bases of the junction left unmatched. The CDR3 sequence: CACWGIGADKLIF. CDR3 nucleotide sequence: TGTGCCTGTTGGGGGATAGGCGCCGATAAACTCATCTTT.

This chain connects TRDV2 to TRDJ1; D is possibly TRDD3 (5 bases). The germline CDR1 and CDR2 sequences are GEAIGNYY and EKD. V dropped 3 bases and J dropped 4 bases, with 14 bases sitting between them. This CDR3 spans 14 amino acids. Here the CDR3 reads CACDLLENRDKLIF. The CDR3 nucleotides read TGTGCCTGTGACCTACTGGAGAACCGCGATAAACTCATCTTT.

This chain connects TRDV1 to TRDJ1; 7 bases align to TRDD3. The V segment lost 4 bases and the J segment 1 base; nucleotides outside the gene matches: 21. The germline gives CDR1 TSWWSYY, CDR2 QGS. The CDR3 totals 20 residues. CDR3 bases: TGTGCTCTTGGGGCCGCAAGACGTCTCTGGGGGGGGATTTCCACCGATAAACTCATCTTT. Translated, it gives CALGAARRLWGGISTDKLIF.

This clone has just a few counts. A far larger clone is one nucleotide away, so this likely arose from a read error. Additional DNA sequences in this sample encode the identical CDR3. This chain joins TRDV2 and TRDJ1; 13 bases map to TRDD3. Germline V gives CDR1 GEAIGNYY, CDR2 EKD. J gave up 2 bases and V 3 bases, and 11 bases lay outside the gene matches. The CDR3 consists of 18 residues. CDR3 loop: CACDQLGDTYRYTDKLIF. In DNA, the CDR3 is TGTGCCTGTGACCAACTGGGGGATACGTATCGGTATACCGATAAACTCATCTTT.

This clone ranks as medium-sized. V usage is TRDV2 and J usage is TRDJ1; 13 nucleotides match TRDD3. The CDR3 spans 20 residues. Losses at the gene ends were 3 bases for V and 0 bases for J; bases not matched to a gene: 15. Per the germline V gene, CDR1 is GEAIGNYY and CDR2 is EKD. The CDR3 sequence is CACDGVLGDTRDSYTDKLIF. DNA of the CDR3: TGTGCCTGTGACGGCGTACTGGGGGATACGCGGGATTCGTACACCGATAAACTCATCTTT.

This clone was seen more than once but under ten times. A read error likely explains this, since a far larger clone differs by one base. The rearrangement uses TRDV2 and TRDJ1, with 10 bases fitting TRDD3. The CDR3 consists of 13 residues. The germline V gene encodes CDR1 GEAIGNYY and CDR2 EKD. J was trimmed by 12 bases and V by 3 bases; bases with no gene match: 9. The CDR3 spells CACDSILGDAVIF. In nucleotides, the CDR3 is TGTGCCTGTGACTCAATACTGGGGGATGCCGTCATCTTT.

Turning to this clone: This DNA's translation and the protein TCRdb lists, from a much larger clone, do not match at residue 13, likely due to a read error; the protein shown is translated from the DNA. V and J are TRDV1 and TRDJ1; D is perhaps TRDD3 (6 bases). CDR3 size: 15 residues. The germline V gene encodes CDR1 TSWWSYY and CDR2 QGS. This CDR3 reads CALECCLGITDKPIF. The CDR3 coding sequence is TGTGCTCTTGAGTGTTGCCTGGGGATTACCGATAAACCCATCTTT.

In its sample, this clone ranks as medium-sized. This specimen includes other DNA sequences encoding the same CDR3. V gene TRDV2 combines with J gene TRDJ1, with TRDD3 matching over 9 bases. V was pared by 0 bases and J by 5 bases, with 30 bases of the junction left unmatched. The CDR3 extends over 23 amino acids. In germline, CDR1 is GEAIGNYY, CDR2 EKD. The CDR3 bases are TGTGCCTGTGACACCGTAGGGGTTACTGGGGGAGAACGAGAGAGGAGGGATCCGGATAAACTCATCTTT. Protein: CACDTVGVTGGERERRDPDKLIF.

A note on this clone: A single base is all that separates this from a far larger clone, so a read error is likely. The chain recombines TRDV2 with TRDJ1, with D perhaps matching TRDD3 (5 bases). Per the germline V gene, CDR1 is GEAIGNYY and CDR2 is EKD. Trimming removed 1 base from V and 3 bases from J, with 20 bases in between. The CDR3 length is 17 residues. As DNA, the CDR3 is TGTGCCTGTGACACTCTGGGACATACCCGACGGGCCGATAAACTCATCTTT. Translated: CACDTLGHTRRADKLIF.

This clone was detected only a few times. Germline is not matched at one junction end, which may reflect a read error. Other DNA sequences in this specimen translate into the identical CDR3. The V gene is TRDV1, the J gene TRDJ1; D is perhaps TRDD3 (6 bases). The CDR3 totals 24 residues. Per germline, CDR1 TSWWSYY and CDR2 QGS. The CDR3 is CALGDPGGLVLYDTPWWYTDKLIF. The CDR3 bases are TGTGCCCTTGGGGACCCCGGGGGCCTTGTTCTCTACGATACGCCTTGGTGGTACACCGATAAACTCATCTTT.